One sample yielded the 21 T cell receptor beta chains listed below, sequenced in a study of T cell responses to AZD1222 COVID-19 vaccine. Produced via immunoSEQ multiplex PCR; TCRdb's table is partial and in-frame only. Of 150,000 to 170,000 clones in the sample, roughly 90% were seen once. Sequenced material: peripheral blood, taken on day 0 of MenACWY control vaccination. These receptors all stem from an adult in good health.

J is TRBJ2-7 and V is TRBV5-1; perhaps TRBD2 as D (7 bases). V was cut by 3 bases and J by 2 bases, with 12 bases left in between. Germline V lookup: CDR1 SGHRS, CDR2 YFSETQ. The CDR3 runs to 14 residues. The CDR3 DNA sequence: TGCGCCAGCAGCTGGGGGGGCGGAACCTACGAGCAGTACTTC. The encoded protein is CASSWGGGTYEQYF. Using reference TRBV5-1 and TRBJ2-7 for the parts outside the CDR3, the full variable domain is KAGVTQTPRYLIKTRGQQVTLSCSPISGHRSVSWYQQTPGQGLQFLFEYFSETQRNKGNFPGRFSGRQFSNSRSEMNVSTLELGDSALYLCASSWGGGTYEQYFGPGTRLTVT.

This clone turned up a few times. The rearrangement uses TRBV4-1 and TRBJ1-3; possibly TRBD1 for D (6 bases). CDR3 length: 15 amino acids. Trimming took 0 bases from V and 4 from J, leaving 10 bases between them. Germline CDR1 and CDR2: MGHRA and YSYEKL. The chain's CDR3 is CASSQEGAEGNTIYF. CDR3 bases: TGCGCCAGCAGCCAAGAGGGGGCTGAAGGAAACACCATATATTTT.

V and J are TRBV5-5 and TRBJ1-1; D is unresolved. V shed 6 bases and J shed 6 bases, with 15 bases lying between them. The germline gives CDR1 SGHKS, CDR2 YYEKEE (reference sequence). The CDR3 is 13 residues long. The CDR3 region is CASTPTATPEAFF. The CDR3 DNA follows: TGTGCCAGCACCCCCACGGCGACTCCTGAAGCTTTCTTT.

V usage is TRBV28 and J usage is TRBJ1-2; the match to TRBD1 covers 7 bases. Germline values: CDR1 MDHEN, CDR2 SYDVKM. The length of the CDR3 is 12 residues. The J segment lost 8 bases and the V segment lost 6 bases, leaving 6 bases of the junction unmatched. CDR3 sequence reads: CASRAGGRGYTF. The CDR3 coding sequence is TGTGCCAGCAGGGCAGGGGGTCGAGGCTACACCTTC.

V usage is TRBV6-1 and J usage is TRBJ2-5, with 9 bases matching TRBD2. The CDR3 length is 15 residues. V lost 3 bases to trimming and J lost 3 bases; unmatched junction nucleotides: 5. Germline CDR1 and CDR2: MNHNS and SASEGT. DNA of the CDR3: TGTGCCAGCAGTGAGGACTTAGCGGGAGAAGAGACCCAGTACTTC. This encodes CASSEDLAGEETQYF.

The CDR3 nucleotides read TGTGCCAGCAGCCAACCGACAGGGGTTAATGAAAAACTGTTTTTT. Translating it yields CASSQPTGVNEKLFF. J is TRBJ1-4 and V is TRBV14; 8 bases line up with TRBD1. This CDR3 has 15 residues. The germline V gene has CDR1 SGHDN and CDR2 FVKESK. The V segment lost 2 bases and the J segment 4 bases; nucleotides outside the gene matches: 3. The full variable domain, rest sourced from reference TRBV14 and TRBJ1-4, is EAGVTQFPSHSVIEKGQTVTLRCDPISGHDNLYWYRRVMGKEIKFLLHFVKESKQDESGMPNNRFLAERTGGTYSTLKVQPAELEDSGVYFCASSQPTGVNEKLFFGSGTQLSVL.

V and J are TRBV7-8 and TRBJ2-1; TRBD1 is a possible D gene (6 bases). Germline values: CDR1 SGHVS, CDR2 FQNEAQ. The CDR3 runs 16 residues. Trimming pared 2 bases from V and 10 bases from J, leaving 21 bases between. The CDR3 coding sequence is TGTGCCAGCAGCTTATCCCGCAGGGGATTAGGGTACGAGCAGTTCTTC. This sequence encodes CASSLSRRGLGYEQFF.

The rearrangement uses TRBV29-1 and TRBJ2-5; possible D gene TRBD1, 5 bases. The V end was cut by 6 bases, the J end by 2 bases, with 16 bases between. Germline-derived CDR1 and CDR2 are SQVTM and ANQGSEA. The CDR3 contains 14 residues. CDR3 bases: TGCAGCGTAGGGATGGCAGGGCCACAAGAGACCCAGTACTTC. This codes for CSVGMAGPQETQYF.

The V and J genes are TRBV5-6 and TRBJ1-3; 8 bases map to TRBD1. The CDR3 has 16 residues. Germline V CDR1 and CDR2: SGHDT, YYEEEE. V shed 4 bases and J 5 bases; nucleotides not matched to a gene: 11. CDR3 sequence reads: CASSLRDRRRRNTIYF. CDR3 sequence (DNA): TGTGCCAGCAGCCTAAGGGACAGGCGGAGAAGAAACACCATATATTTT.

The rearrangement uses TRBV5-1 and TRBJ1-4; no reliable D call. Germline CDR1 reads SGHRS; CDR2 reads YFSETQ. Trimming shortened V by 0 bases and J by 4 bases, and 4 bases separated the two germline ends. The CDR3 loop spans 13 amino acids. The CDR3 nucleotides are TGCGCCAGCAGCTTGGAGGTTAATGAAAAACTGTTTTTT. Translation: CASSLEVNEKLFF.

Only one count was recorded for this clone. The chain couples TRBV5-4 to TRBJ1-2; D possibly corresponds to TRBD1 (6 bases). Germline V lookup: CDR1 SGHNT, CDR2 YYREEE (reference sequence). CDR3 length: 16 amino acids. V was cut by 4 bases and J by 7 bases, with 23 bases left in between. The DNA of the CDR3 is TGTGCCAGCAGCCCTCCCCGACGGGGGGGCGCGGTTGGCTACACCTTC. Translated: CASSPPRRGGAVGYTF.

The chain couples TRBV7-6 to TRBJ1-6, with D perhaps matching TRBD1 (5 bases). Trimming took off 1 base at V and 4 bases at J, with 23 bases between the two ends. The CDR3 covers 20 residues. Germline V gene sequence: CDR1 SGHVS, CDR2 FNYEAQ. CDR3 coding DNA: TGTGCCAGCAGCTTAGTTCCCCCGGACCAGGGATCTCGTTATAATTCACCCCTCCACTTT. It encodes CASSLVPPDQGSRYNSPLHF.

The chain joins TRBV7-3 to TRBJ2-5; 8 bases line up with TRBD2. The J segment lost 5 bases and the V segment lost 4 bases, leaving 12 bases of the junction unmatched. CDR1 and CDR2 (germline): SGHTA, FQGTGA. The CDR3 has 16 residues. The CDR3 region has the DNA TGTGCCAGCAGCTCCGGGACTAGAGGCGCTGGGGAGACCCAGTACTTC. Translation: CASSSGTRGAGETQYF.

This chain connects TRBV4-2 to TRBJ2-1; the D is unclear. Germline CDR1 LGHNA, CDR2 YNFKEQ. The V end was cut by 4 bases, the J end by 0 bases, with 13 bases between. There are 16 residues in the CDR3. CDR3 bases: TGTGCCAGCAGCCCCCGAGCGCAAAGCTCCTACAATGAGCAGTTCTTC. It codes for CASSPRAQSSYNEQFF.

CDR3 in DNA: TGTGCCAGTAGTATAGGCCGGGACAGGGTCCTCTATAGCAATCAGCCCCAGCATTTT. Its translation: CASSIGRDRVLYSNQPQHF. The chain employs TRBV19 and TRBJ1-5; 9 bases match TRBD1. The CDR3 runs 19 residues. Germline V gene data show CDR1 as LNHDA and CDR2 as SQIVND (reference sequence). Trimming at V came to 1 base and at J to 0 bases, leaving 10 bases not matched to a gene.

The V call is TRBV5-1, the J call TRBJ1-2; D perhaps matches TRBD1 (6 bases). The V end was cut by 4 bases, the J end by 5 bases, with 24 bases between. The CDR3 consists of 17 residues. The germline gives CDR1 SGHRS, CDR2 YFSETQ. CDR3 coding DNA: TGCGCCAGCAGCCATTCCCAATCAGGGGAATATGGGTATGGCTACACCTTC. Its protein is CASSHSQSGEYGYGYTF.

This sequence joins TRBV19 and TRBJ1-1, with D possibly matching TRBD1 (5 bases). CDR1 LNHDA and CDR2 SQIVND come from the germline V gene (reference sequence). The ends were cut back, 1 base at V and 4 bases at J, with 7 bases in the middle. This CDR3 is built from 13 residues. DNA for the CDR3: TGTGCCAGTAGTATAGCTGGGGCCACTGAAGCTTTCTTT. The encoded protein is CASSIAGATEAFF.

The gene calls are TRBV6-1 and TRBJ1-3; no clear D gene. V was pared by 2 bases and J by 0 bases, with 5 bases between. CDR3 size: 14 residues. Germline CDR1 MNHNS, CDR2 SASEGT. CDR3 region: CASSERGSGNTIYF. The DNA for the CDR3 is TGTGCCAGCAGTGAACGGGGCTCTGGAAACACCATATATTTT.

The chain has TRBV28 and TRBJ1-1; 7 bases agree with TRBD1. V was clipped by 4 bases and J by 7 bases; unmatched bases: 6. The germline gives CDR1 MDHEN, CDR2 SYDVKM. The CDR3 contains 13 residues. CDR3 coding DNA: TGTGCCAGCAGTTCGCAGGACAGGAGTGAAGCTTTCTTT. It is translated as CASSSQDRSEAFF. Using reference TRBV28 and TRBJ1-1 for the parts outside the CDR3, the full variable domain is DVKVTQSSRYLVKRTGEKVFLECVQDMDHENMFWYRQDPGLGLRLIYFSYDVKMKEKGDIPEGYSVSREKKERFSLILESASTNQTSMYLCASSSQDRSEAFFGQGTRLTVV.

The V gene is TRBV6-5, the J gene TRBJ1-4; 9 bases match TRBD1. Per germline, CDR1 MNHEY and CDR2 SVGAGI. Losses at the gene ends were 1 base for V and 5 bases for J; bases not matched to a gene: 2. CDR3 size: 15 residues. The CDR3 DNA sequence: TGTGCCAGCAGTTACTTGACAGGGGGGAATGAAAAACTGTTTTTT. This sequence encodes CASSYLTGGNEKLFF.

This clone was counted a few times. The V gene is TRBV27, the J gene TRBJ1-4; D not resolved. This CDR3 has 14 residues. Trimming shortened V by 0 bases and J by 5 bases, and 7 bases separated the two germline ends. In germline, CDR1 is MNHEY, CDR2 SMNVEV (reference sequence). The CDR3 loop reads CASSLSGWNEKLFF. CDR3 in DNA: TGTGCCAGCAGTTTATCGGGTTGGAATGAAAAACTGTTTTTT.